The present T cell receptor (beta chain) was sequenced within a study of shared clonotypes between healthy human individuals. Assay used: immunoSEQ multiplex PCR; TCRdb lists only in-frame clones, some missing. The sample holds approximately 2.5 million clones, 93% seen once. The CDR3 covers 12 residues. Looked up from germline, CDR1 is MDHEN and CDR2 is SYDVKM. The rearrangement joins TRBV28 to TRBJ2-5, with 7 bases that match TRBD1. The DNA end is a closer match to TRBJ2-7, so the J assignment may be wrong. Material for sequencing was naive CD4+ T cells from PBMCs. The sample's subset: CD45RA+ positively selected. The clonotype comes from a man aged 18 to 30 in good health. Some clones in this sample may be carry-over from other donors' samples. The DNA of the CDR3 is TGTGCCAGCACCAGGGACAGCTACGAGCAGTACTTC. This encodes CASTRDSYEQYF.